The subject of this entry is one TCR beta chain. Its antigen is still unknown. The sample belongs to a study of shared clonotypes between healthy human individuals. Study-level findings and limits: Sorted-subset sequencing, rarefaction showed, was incomplete despite large depth. When compared with the clonotypes that were shared by all four sorted-subset donors, the non-shared clonotypes turned out to have lower generation probabilities.

After removal of 3 bases from V and 2 bases from J, the junction contained 3 bases not matched to a gene. The germline V gene encodes CDR1 LNHDA and CDR2 SQIVND (reference sequence). The CDR3 has 15 amino acids. Some clones are missing from TCRdb's copy, which holds only in-frame ones; the method was immunoSEQ multiplex PCR. The table has more than 2 million clones, around 93% seen once. Only CD45RO-negative cells positively selected for CCR7 counted as naive CD8 cells, so terminally differentiated effector memory CD45RA+ cells were excluded. The sample consisted of naive CD8+ T cells from PBMCs. This TCR came from a man between 18 and 35 years old in good health. Some clones in this sample may be carry-over from other donors' samples. J is TRBJ2-7 and V is TRBV19; TRBD2 agrees at 11 bases. The CDR3 region has the DNA TGTGCCAGTAGTATGGGGACTAGCGGCACCTACGAGCAGTACTTC. Protein sequence: CASSMGTSGTYEQYF.